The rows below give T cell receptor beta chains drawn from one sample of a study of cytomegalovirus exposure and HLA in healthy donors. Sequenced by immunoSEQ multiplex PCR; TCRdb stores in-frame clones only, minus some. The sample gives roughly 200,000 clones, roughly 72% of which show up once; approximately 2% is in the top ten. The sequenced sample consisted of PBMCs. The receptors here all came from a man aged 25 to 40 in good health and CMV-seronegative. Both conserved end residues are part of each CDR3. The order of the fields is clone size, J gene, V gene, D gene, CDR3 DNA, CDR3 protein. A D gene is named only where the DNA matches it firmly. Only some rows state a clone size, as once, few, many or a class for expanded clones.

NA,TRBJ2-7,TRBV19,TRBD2,TGTGCCAGTAGTATACAAACTAGCGGGAGCTCCTACGAGCAGTACTTC,CASSIQTSGSSYEQYF
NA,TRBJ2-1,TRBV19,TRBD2,TGTGCCAGTAGTCCTTACTCCGGGACTAGAGAACGCGAGCCCGATAAGCAGTTCTTC,CASSPYSGTREREPDKQFF
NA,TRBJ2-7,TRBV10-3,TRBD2,TGTGCCATCAGTGATGGGGGGGGTGGAGGTTACGAGCAGTACTTC,CAISDGGGGGYEQYF
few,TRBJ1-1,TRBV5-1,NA,TGCGCCAGCAGCTTGAAACAAAACACTGAAGCTTTCTTT,CASSLKQNTEAFF
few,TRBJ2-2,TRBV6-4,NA,TGTGCCAGCAGTGAAACGGGCACCGGGGAGCTGTTTTTT,CASSETGTGELFF
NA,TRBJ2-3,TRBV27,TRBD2,TGTGCCAGCAGTCTTAGCGGGGCTAGCACAGATACGCAGTATTTT,CASSLSGASTDTQYF
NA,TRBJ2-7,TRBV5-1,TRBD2,TGCGCCAGCAGCCTTCGGACTAGCGGGAGCTCCTACGAGCAGTACTTC,CASSLRTSGSSYEQYF
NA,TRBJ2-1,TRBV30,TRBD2,TGTGCCTGGGTTAGCGGGAAGGGTCACAATGAGCAGTTCTTC,CAWVSGKGHNEQFF
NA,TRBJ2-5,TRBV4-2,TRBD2,TGTGCCAGCAGCCAAGGGGCTAGCGGGTCGCAAGAGACCCAGTACTTC,CASSQGASGSQETQYF
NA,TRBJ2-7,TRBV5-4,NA,TGTGCCAGCAGCCCCAGAGACTCCTCCGTGAGCGAGCAGTACTTC,CASSPRDSSVSEQYF
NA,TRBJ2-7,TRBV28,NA,TGTGCCAGCAGCATCTCCAGGGACGAGCAGTACTTC,CASSISRDEQYF
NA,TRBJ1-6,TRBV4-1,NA,TGCGCCAGCAGCCAAGGTCATGGCTATTCACCCCTCCACTTT,CASSQGHGYSPLHF
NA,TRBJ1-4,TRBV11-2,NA,TGTGCCAGCAGCCTGAGATCAGGGGCAACTAATGAAAAACTGTTTTTT,CASSLRSGATNEKLFF
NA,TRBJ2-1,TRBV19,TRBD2,TGTGCCAGTAGTTTACTAGCGGGGGCTGTTAATGAGCAGTTCTTC,CASSLLAGAVNEQFF
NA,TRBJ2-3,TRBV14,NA,TGTGCCAGCAGCCCCGAGGTCGCTAGCACAGATACGCAGTATTTT,CASSPEVASTDTQYF
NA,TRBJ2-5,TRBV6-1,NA,TGTGCCAGCAGTGAAATAGGATCGGAGGAGACCCAGTACTTC,CASSEIGSEETQYF
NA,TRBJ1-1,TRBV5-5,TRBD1,TGTGCCAGCAGCTTGGACAGGGGGACTGAAGCTTTCTTT,CASSLDRGTEAFF
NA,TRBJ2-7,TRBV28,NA,TGTGCCAGCAGTTTCTCAGTGTGGCAGGCCGACTACGAGCAGTACTTC,CASSFSVWQADYEQYF
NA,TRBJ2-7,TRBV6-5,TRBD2,TGTGCCAGCAGTTACCGGCGGGAGGGGTACGAGCAGTACTTC,CASSYRREGYEQYF
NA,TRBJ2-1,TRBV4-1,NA,TGCGCCAGCAGCCAAGAGGAAAATAGCAGCAATGAGCAGTTCTTC,CASSQEENSSNEQFF
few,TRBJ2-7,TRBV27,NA,TGTGCCAGCAGTTTGGCGGGGTACGAGCAGTACTTC,CASSLAGYEQYF
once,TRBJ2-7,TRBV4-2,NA,TGTGCCAGCAGCCAAGGGGCGGCGGGGGCTTCCTACGAGCAGTACTTC,CASSQGAAGASYEQYF
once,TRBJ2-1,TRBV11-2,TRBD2,TGTGCCAGCAGCCCCCATCCTACTAGCGGGAGTATCGATGAGCAGTTCTTC,CASSPHPTSGSIDEQFF
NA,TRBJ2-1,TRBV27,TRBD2,TGTGCCAGCAGTCCCGGACTAGCGGGGAACTCCTACAATGAGCAGTTCTTC,CASSPGLAGNSYNEQFF
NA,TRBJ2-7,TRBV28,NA,TGTGCCAGCAGTTTATTTTCACGGTCGAGCTCCTACGAGCAGTACTTC,CASSLFSRSSSYEQYF
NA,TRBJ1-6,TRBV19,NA,TGTGCCAGTAGTATGGCATCGGAGCTTAATTCACCCCTCCACTTT,CASSMASELNSPLHF
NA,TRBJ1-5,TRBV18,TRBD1,TGTGCCAGCTCAGATAACCCGGACAGGAGCAATCAGCCCCAGCATTTT,CASSDNPDRSNQPQHF
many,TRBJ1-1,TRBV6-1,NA,TGTGCCAGCAGTGAATTGGGGGGTTCCCCTGAAGCTTTCTTT,CASSELGGSPEAFF
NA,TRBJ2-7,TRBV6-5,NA,TGTGCCAGCAGTTACTCAGGGACATACGAGATATACGAGCAGTACTTC,CASSYSGTYEIYEQYF
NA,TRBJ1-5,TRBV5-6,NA,TGTGCCAGCAGCTCGATGGACAGTAGCAATCAGCCCCAGCATTTT,CASSSMDSSNQPQHF
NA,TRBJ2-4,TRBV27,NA,TGTGCCAGCAGTCCCCGTTGGGGGCTAGCCAAAAACATTCAGTACTTC,CASSPRWGLAKNIQYF
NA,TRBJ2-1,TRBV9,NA,TGTGCCAGCAGCGTAGCAGGACTTATCTACAATGAGCAGTTCTTC,CASSVAGLIYNEQFF
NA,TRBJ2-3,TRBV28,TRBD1,TGTGCCAGCAGTTTATACCGAACAGGGGGCACAGATACGCAGTATTTT,CASSLYRTGGTDTQYF
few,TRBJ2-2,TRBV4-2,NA,TGTGCCAGCAGCCATAGCGACACCGGGGAGCTGTTTTTT,CASSHSDTGELFF
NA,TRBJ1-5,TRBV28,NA,TGTGCCAGCAGTCCTTCCGGGAATCAGCCCCAGCATTTT,CASSPSGNQPQHF
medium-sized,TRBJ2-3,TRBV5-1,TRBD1,TGCGCCAGCAGCATGGGACAGGGGTCAGATACGCAGTATTTT,CASSMGQGSDTQYF
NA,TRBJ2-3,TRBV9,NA,TGTGCCAGCAGTCCCCTCCCGGGGGGCGCGACAGATACGCAGTATTTT,CASSPLPGGATDTQYF
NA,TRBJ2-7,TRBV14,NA,TGTGCCAGCAGCCAAGCTTCCTACGAGCAGTACTTC,CASSQASYEQYF